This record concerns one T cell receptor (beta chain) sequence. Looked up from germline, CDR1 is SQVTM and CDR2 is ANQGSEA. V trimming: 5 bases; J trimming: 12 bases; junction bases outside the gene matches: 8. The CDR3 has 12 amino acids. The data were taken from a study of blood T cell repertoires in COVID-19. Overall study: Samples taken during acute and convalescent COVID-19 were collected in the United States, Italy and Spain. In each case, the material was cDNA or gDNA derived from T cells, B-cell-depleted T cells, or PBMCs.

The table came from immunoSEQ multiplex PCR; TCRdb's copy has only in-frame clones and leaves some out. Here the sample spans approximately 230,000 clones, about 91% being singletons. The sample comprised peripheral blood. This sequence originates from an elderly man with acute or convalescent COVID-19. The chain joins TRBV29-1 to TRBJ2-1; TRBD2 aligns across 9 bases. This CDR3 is CSVIAGAPTQFF. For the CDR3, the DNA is TGCAGCGTTATAGCGGGAGCCCCGACGCAGTTCTTC.